This T cell receptor beta chain was found in a study of Graves' ophthalmopathy and Graves' hyperthyroidism. Worth noting for this clonotype: Its specificity is unknown.

Ophthalmopathy in the donors was of moderate-to-severe activity, with CAS ≥3, NOSPECS ≥4 and duration under 3 months. The study excluded patients with other autoimmune diseases, uncontrolled infections, pregnancy or lactation. RNA transcripts yielded amplified TCR beta CDR3 regions. HTBI-primed first-round RT-PCR preceded second-round multiplex PCR. TCRdb passed the multiplex PCR reads through MiXCR, listing each CDR3 protein once. This sample has 210,000 or so distinct CDR3 sequences, with under 30% found just once. The V segment lost 0 bases and the J segment 7 bases; nucleotides outside the gene matches: 5. This CDR3 is 14 amino acids long. Points from the study as a whole: Among thyroid clonotypes expanded above 0.001 frequency, most also appeared in blood. Stable hyperthyroidism and ophthalmopathy were told apart by a 13-signature model, which achieved about 88% sensitivity and 65% to 83% specificity.

Input material: peripheral blood. The receptor's source is a middle-aged man with Graves' ophthalmopathy. The chain couples TRBV12-3 or TRBV12-4 to TRBJ1-2, with 7 bases fitting TRBD1. This CDR3 is CASSLATGLGGYTF. DNA of the CDR3: TGTGCCAGCAGTTTAGCGACAGGGTTGGGTGGCTACACCTTC.